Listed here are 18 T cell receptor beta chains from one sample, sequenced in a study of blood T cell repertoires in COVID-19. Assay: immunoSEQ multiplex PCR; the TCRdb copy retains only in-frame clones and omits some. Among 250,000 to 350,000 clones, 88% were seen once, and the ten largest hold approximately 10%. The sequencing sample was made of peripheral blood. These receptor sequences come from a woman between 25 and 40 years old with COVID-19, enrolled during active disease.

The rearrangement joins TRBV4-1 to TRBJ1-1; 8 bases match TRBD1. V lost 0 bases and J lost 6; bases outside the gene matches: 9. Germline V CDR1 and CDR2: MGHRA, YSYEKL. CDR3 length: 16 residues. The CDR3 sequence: CASSQDWAGGYAEAFF. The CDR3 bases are TGCGCCAGCAGCCAAGATTGGGCAGGGGGCTATGCTGAAGCTTTCTTT.

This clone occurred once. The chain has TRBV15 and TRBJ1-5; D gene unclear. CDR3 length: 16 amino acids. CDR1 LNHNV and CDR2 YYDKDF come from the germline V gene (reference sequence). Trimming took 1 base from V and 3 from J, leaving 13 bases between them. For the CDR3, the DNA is TGTGCCACCAGCAGAGCCACCACGGTCCCCAATCAGCCCCAGCATTTT. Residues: CATSRATTVPNQPQHF.

CDR3 region: CASSLESGRNYGYTF. The CDR3 DNA follows: TGTGCCAGCAGCTTAGAAAGCGGCCGTAACTATGGCTACACCTTC. The V gene is TRBV7-2, the J gene TRBJ1-2; D gene ambiguous. Trimming shortened V by 1 base and J by 1 base, and 10 bases separated the two germline ends. The germline CDR1 and CDR2 sequences are SGHTA and FQGNSA. The CDR3 is 15 residues long.

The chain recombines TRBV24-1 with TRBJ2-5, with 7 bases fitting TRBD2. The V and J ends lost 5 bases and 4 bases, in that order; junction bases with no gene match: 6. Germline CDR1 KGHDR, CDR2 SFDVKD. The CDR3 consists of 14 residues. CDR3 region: CATSASGEVETQYF. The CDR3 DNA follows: TGTGCCACCAGTGCCAGCGGGGAGGTAGAGACCCAGTACTTC.

CDR3 loop: CASSLSQGYEQYF. For the CDR3, the DNA is TGTGCCAGCAGCTTATCTCAGGGGTACGAGCAGTACTTC. The chain has TRBV7-2 and TRBJ2-7, with a weak D call TRBD1 (6 bases). V was cut by 2 bases and J by 4 bases, with 9 bases left in between. CDR3 length: 13 amino acids. Germline V gene data show CDR1 as SGHTA and CDR2 as FQGNSA.

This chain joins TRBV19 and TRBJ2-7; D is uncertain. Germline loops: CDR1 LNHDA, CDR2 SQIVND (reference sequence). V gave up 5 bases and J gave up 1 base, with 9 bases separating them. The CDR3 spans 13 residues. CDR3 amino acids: CASSPGRSYEQYF. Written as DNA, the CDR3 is TGTGCCAGTAGTCCTGGGCGTTCCTACGAGCAGTACTTC.

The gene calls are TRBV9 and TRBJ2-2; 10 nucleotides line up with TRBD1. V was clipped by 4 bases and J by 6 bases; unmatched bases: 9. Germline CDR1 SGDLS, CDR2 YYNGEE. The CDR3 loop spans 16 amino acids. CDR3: CASSREPGQGSGELFF. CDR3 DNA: TGTGCCAGCAGCCGGGAGCCGGGACAGGGGTCCGGGGAGCTGTTTTTT.

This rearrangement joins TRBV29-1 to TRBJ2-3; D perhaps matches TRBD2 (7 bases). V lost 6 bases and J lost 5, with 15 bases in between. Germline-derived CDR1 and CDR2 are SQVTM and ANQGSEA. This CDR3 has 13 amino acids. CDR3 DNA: TGCAGCGTGGGAGGGCAAGGGGGAGATACGCAGTATTTT. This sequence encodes CSVGGQGGDTQYF.

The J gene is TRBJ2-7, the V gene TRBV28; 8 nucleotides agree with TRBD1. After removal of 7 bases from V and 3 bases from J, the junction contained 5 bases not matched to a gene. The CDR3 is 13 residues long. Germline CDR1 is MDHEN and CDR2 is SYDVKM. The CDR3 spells CASTMDRVYEQYF. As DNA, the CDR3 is TGTGCCAGCACCATGGACAGGGTCTACGAGCAGTACTTC.

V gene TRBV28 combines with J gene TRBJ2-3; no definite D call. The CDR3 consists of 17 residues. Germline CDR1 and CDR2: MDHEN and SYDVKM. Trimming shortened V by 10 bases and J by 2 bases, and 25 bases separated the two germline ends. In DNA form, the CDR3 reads TGTGCCACCTCCGCGAGGAGTAACCCTCCACCCACAGATACGCAGTATTTT. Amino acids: CATSARSNPPPTDTQYF.

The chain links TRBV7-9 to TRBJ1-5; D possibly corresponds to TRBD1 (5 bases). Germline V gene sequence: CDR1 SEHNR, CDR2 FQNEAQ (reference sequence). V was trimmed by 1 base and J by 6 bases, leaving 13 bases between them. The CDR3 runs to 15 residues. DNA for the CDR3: TGTGCCAGCAGCTTAGGTCAGGGCGTCCCTCAGCCCCAGCATTTT. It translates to CASSLGQGVPQPQHF.

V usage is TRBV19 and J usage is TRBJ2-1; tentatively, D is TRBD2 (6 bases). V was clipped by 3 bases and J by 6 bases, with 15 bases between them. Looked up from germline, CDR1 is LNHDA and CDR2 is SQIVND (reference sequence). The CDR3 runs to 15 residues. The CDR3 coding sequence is TGTGCCAGTAGTATCGACGGGAGAGTCGGCAATGAGCAGTTCTTC. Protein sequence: CASSIDGRVGNEQFF.

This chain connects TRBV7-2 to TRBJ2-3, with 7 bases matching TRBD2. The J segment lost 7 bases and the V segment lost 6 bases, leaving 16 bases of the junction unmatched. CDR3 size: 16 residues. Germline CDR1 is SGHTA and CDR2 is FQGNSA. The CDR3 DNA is TGTGCCAGCAGACCATTTTCGGGGAGGGCCGGAAATACGCAGTATTTT. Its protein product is CASRPFSGRAGNTQYF.

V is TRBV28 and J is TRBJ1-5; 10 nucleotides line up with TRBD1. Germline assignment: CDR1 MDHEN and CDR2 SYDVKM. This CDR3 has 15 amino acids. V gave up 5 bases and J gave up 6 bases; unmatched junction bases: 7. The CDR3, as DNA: TGTGCCAGCAGTCCCTTCGGGACAGGGGTTCAGCCCCAGCATTTT. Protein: CASSPFGTGVQPQHF.

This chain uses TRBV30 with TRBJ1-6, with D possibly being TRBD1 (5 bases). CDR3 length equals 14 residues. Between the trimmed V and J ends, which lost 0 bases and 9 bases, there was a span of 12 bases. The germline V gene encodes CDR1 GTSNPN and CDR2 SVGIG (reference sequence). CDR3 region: CAWSVLGGSSPLHF. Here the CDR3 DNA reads TGTGCCTGGAGTGTACTGGGGGGGAGTTCACCCCTCCACTTT.

This CDR3 reads CASSLADSYGYTF. Written as DNA, the CDR3 is TGTGCCAGCAGCTTAGCGGACAGCTATGGCTACACCTTC. This chain joins TRBV11-1 and TRBJ1-2; D possibly corresponds to TRBD1 (6 bases). The germline V and J ends were trimmed by 0 bases and 4 bases, with 6 bases remaining between them. Germline CDR1 SGHAT, CDR2 FQDESV (reference sequence). The CDR3 runs to 13 residues.

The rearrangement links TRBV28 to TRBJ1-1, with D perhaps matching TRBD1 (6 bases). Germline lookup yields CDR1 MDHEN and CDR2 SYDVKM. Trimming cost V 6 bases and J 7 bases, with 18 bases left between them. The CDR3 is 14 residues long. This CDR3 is CASSKPGHQIEAFF. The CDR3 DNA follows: TGTGCCAGCAGCAAGCCGGGACACCAGATTGAAGCTTTCTTT.

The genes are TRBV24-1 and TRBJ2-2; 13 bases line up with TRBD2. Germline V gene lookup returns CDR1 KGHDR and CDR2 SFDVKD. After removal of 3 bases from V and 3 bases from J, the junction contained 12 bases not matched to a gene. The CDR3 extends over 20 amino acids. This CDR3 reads CATSDQGPTSGRLDTGELFF. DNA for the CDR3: TGTGCCACCAGTGATCAGGGGCCGACTAGCGGGAGGTTGGACACCGGGGAGCTGTTTTTT.